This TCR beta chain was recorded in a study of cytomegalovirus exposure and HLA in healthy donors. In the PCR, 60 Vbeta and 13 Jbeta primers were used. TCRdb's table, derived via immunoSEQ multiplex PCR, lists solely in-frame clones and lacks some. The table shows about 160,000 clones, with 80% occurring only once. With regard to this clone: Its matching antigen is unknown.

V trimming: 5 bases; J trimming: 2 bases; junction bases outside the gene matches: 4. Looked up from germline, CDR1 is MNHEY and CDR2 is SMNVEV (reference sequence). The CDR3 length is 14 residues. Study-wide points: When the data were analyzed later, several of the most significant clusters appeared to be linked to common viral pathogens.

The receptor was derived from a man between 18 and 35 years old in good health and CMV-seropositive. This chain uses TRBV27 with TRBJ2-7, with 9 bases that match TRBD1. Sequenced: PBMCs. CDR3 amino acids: CASSAGQGPYEQYF. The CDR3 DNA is TGTGCCAGCAGTGCGGGACAGGGCCCCTACGAGCAGTACTTC.